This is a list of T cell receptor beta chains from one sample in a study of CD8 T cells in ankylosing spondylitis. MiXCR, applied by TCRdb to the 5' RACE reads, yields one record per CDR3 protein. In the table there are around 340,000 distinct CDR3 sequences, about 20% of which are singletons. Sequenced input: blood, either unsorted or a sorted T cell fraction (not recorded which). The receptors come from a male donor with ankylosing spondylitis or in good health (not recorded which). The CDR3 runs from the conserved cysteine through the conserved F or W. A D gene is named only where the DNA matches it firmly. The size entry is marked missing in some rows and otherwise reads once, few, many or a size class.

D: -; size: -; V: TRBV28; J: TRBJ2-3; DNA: TGTGCCATAAGACCCCTAGGAGCCGGGGGGCAGTATTTT; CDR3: CAIRPLGAGGQYF
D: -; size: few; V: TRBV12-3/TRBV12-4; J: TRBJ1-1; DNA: TGTGCCAGCAGTTTGACTGGGCAGGGCGGTTCGGAAGCTTTCTTT; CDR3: CASSLTGQGGSEAFF
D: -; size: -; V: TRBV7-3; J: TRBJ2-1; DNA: TGTGCCAGCAGCGCGGACGGGAATGAGCAGTTCTTC; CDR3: CASSADGNEQFF
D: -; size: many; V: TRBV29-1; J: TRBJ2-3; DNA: TGCAGCGTTTTCGGGCGGACAGATACGCAGTATTTT; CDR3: CSVFGRTDTQYF
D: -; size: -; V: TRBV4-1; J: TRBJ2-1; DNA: TGCGCCAGCAGCCTCCCCGAGGGGTACAATGAGCAGTTCTTC; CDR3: CASSLPEGYNEQFF
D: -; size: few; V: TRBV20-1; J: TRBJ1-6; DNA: TGCAGTGCTAGAGAAGATTCACCCCTCCACTTT; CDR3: CSAREDSPLHF
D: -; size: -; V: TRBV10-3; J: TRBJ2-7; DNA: TGTGCCATCAGTGAGTCGGATATCTCCTACGAGCAGTACTTC; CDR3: CAISESDISYEQYF
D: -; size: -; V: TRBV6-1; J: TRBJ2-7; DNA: TGTGCCAGCAGCGGAGAGGACGAGCAGTACTTC; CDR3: CASSGEDEQYF
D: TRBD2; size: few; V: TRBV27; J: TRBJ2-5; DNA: TGTGCCAGCAGTCCCACCGGGACTAGCGGGTCAGAGACCCAGTACTTC; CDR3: CASSPTGTSGSETQYF
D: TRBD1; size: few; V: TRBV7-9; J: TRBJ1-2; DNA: TGTGCCAGCAGCCCCGGACAGGACTTCAACTATGGCTACACCTTC; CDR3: CASSPGQDFNYGYTF
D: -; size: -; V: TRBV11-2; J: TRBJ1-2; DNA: TGTGCCAGCAGCCCGCATTCAAGTTATGGCTACACCTTC; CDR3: CASSPHSSYGYTF
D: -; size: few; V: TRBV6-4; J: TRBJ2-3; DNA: TGTGCCAGCAGTGACCTATTCATGGGGGATACGCAGTATTTT; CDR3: CASSDLFMGDTQYF
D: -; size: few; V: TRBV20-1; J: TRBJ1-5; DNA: TGCAGTGCTAGAGATGTGTTTAATCAGCCCCAGCATTTT; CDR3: CSARDVFNQPQHF
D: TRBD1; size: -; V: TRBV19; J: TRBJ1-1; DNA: TGTGCCAGCAGGTCGACAGGGACGAACACTGAAGCTTTCTTT; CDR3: CASRSTGTNTEAFF
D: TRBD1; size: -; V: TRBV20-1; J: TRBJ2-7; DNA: TGCAGTGCTAGACGGGACAGGGATGGCGAGCAGTACTTC; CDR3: CSARRDRDGEQYF
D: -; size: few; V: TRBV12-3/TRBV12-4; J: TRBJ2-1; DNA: TGTGCCAGCACCCTACTCCCCGGGTCCTACAATGAGCAGTTCTTC; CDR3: CASTLLPGSYNEQFF
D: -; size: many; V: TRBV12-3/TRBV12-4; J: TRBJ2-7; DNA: TGTGCCAGCAGCCGGACAGTCTCCTACGAGCAGTACTTC; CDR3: CASSRTVSYEQYF
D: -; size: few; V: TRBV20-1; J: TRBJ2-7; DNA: TGCAGTGCTAGTCTCAGGACAGAGGACTACGAGCAGTACTTC; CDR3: CSASLRTEDYEQYF
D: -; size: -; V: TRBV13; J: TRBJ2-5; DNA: TGTGCCAGCAGCAAGGTCCAGACAGACCAAGAGACCCAGTACTTC; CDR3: CASSKVQTDQETQYF